Presented here are 21 T cell receptor beta chains from one specimen sequenced in a study of cytomegalovirus exposure and HLA in healthy donors. PCR was performed using 60 Vbeta and 13 Jbeta primers. Assay used: immunoSEQ multiplex PCR; TCRdb lists only in-frame clones, some missing. The sample carries more than 65,000 clones, 79% recorded once. Sequencing was done on a sample of PBMCs. The receptor source for this set is a woman aged 35 to 49 in good health and CMV-seropositive.

This chain joins TRBV30 and TRBJ1-1; no firm D call. The V end lost 0 bases, the J end lost 7 bases, and 15 bases lay between the germline ends. Germline V CDR1 and CDR2: GTSNPN, SVGIG (reference sequence). The CDR3 length is 14 residues. DNA for the CDR3: TGTGCCTGGAGTGTACTAGGGTTTTCCAGTGAAGCTTTCTTT. It is translated as CAWSVLGFSSEAFF.

J is TRBJ1-2 and V is TRBV6-5; 9 nucleotides match TRBD1. Trimming took 7 bases from V and 7 from J; bases not matched to a gene: 4. This CDR3 has 12 amino acids. Germline V gene sequence: CDR1 MNHEY, CDR2 SVGAGI. Here the CDR3 DNA reads TGTGCCAGCAACGACAGGGGGGGTGGCTACACCTTC. Translated, it gives CASNDRGGGYTF.

V is TRBV30 and J is TRBJ2-3; 9 nucleotides line up with TRBD2. This CDR3 contains 17 residues. Looked up from germline, CDR1 is GTSNPN and CDR2 is SVGIG (reference sequence). Trimming took 0 bases from V and 4 from J; bases not matched to a gene: 11. The CDR3 DNA reads TGTGCCTGGAGTGTACGTATAGCGGGAGTGGTCCCAGATACGCAGTATTTT. Residues: CAWSVRIAGVVPDTQYF. Supplemented by reference TRBV30 and TRBJ2-3, the full variable domain reads SQTIHQWPATLVQPVGSPLSLECTVEGTSNPNLYWYRQAAGRGLQLLFYSVGIGQISSEVPQNLSASRPQDRQFILSSKKLLLSDSGFYLCAWSVRIAGVVPDTQYFGPGTRLTVL.

The V call is TRBV28, the J call TRBJ1-2; D is perhaps TRBD1 (6 bases). In germline, CDR1 is MDHEN, CDR2 SYDVKM. CDR3 length equals 14 residues. The V end was cut by 4 bases, the J end by 7 bases, with 16 bases between. CDR3 in DNA: TGTGCCAGCAGTTCCCTCCGGGGGGCTGGTGGCTACACCTTC. Translated, it gives CASSSLRGAGGYTF.

The V and J genes are TRBV28 and TRBJ2-7; D unclear. Germline assignment: CDR1 MDHEN and CDR2 SYDVKM. This CDR3 is built from 15 residues. The V end lost 6 bases, the J end lost 0 bases, and 15 bases lay between the germline ends. Here the CDR3 DNA reads TGTGCCAGCAGCCACTTCACCACTCGCTCCTACGAGCAGTACTTC. This gives the protein CASSHFTTRSYEQYF.

The gene calls are TRBV28 and TRBJ1-5; TRBD1 is a possible D gene (6 bases). V was shortened by 5 bases and J by 1 base, with 18 bases between the two germline ends. This CDR3 has 17 residues. CDR1 is MDHEN, CDR2 SYDVKM, per germline. CDR3 coding DNA: TGTGCCAGCAGTAAATCAGGGGTGATAAGAAGCAATCAGCCCCAGCATTTT. It codes for CASSKSGVIRSNQPQHF.

The chain uses TRBV4-1 and TRBJ2-7; 9 bases are shared with TRBD2. Trimming cost V 1 base and J 6 bases; bases outside gene matches: 7. This CDR3 has 15 residues. CDR1 and CDR2 (germline): MGHRA, YSYEKL. CDR3 loop: CASSQAPSGTREQYF. CDR3 coding DNA: TGCGCCAGCAGCCAAGCCCCTAGCGGGACCCGCGAGCAGTACTTC.

The CDR3 sequence: CASSSTGGSNQPQHF. The CDR3 coding sequence is TGTGCCAGCAGTTCAACAGGGGGCAGCAATCAGCCCCAGCATTTT. The chain joins TRBV6-6 to TRBJ1-5, with TRBD1 identical over 9 bases. Per the germline V gene, CDR1 is MNHNY and CDR2 is SVGAGI (reference sequence). Trimming took 4 bases from V and 1 from J; bases not matched to a gene: 2. The length of the CDR3 is 15 residues.

Comments on this clone: This same CDR3 is encoded by further DNA sequences in the sample. The chain employs TRBV5-1 and TRBJ2-7; D may be TRBD2 (5 bases). Germline V CDR1 and CDR2: SGHRS, YFSETQ. CDR3 length: 13 amino acids. Trimming shortened V by 2 bases and J by 4 bases, and 10 bases separated the two germline ends. The CDR3 spells CASSLDRGYEQYF. In nucleotides, the CDR3 is TGCGCCAGCAGCTTAGATCGGGGTTACGAGCAGTACTTC.

Only one count was recorded for this clone. This rearrangement joins TRBV6-5 to TRBJ2-1, with TRBD2 identical over 7 bases. The CDR3 has 15 residues. Germline V CDR1 and CDR2: MNHEY, SVGAGI. J was trimmed by 7 bases and V by 2 bases; bases with no gene match: 8. In nucleotides, the CDR3 is TGTGCCAGCAGTTACATACCGGGGGGACCAAATGAGCAGTTCTTC. Amino acids: CASSYIPGGPNEQFF.

This chain joins TRBV6-1 and TRBJ1-2; 7 nucleotides line up with TRBD1. Germline V gives CDR1 MNHNS, CDR2 SASEGT. The J segment lost 14 bases and the V segment lost 1 base, leaving 13 bases of the junction unmatched. The CDR3 is 14 residues long. DNA for the CDR3: TGTGCCAGCAGTGAAGGTCCCTTTGGACAGGCGAAAACCTTC. It specifies CASSEGPFGQAKTF.

The V and J genes are TRBV30 and TRBJ1-5; 8 bases agree with TRBD1. J was trimmed by 3 bases and V by 5 bases; bases with no gene match: 3. In germline, CDR1 is GTSNPN, CDR2 SVGIG (reference sequence). This CDR3 is 13 amino acids long. This chain's CDR3 is CAWSGQDNQPQHF. The CDR3 region has the DNA TGTGCCTGGTCGGGACAGGACAATCAGCCCCAGCATTTT. Complete variable domain (other parts from reference TRBV30 and TRBJ1-5): SQTIHQWPATLVQPVGSPLSLECTVEGTSNPNLYWYRQAAGRGLQLLFYSVGIGQISSEVPQNLSASRPQDRQFILSSKKLLLSDSGFYLCAWSGQDNQPQHFGDGTRLSIL.

This clone has just a few counts. The V call is TRBV2, the J call TRBJ1-1; D possibly corresponds to TRBD1 (5 bases). This CDR3 is built from 15 residues. CDR1 and CDR2 (germline): SNHLY, FYNNEI. With 2 bases removed from V and 6 bases from J, the gap between germline ends came to 16 bases. CDR3 sequence: CASSETLGEGSEAFF. The CDR3 DNA sequence: TGTGCCAGCAGTGAAACGTTAGGGGAAGGCTCTGAAGCTTTCTTT.

The V and J genes are TRBV30 and TRBJ1-5; 8 positions match TRBD1. Per the germline V gene, CDR1 is GTSNPN and CDR2 is SVGIG (reference sequence). Unmatched junction bases numbered 6, after V lost 3 bases and J lost 5 bases. The CDR3 consists of 14 residues. CDR3 sequence: CAWSVDRGYQPQHF. The DNA of the CDR3 is TGTGCCTGGAGCGTAGACAGGGGCTATCAGCCCCAGCATTTT.

CDR3 sequence (DNA): TGTGCCAGCAGCTTAGCCGGACAGGGTGAAGCTTTCTTT. Residues: CASSLAGQGEAFF. This chain links TRBV7-2 with TRBJ1-1; 8 nucleotides match TRBD1. The CDR3 consists of 13 residues. Per germline, CDR1 SGHTA and CDR2 FQGNSA. Trimming removed 0 bases from V and 7 bases from J; junction bases left unmatched: 1.

V usage is TRBV9 and J usage is TRBJ2-1, with 14 bases identical to TRBD2. The V gene's germline CDR1 is SGDLS and CDR2 YYNGEE. This CDR3 region has 15 residues. V was clipped by 3 bases and J by 9 bases; unmatched bases: 5. The CDR3 region is CASSETSGRAREQFF. CDR3 coding DNA: TGTGCCAGCAGCGAGACTAGCGGGAGGGCCCGTGAGCAGTTCTTC. Together with reference TRBV9 and TRBJ2-1, the CDR3 gives the full variable domain: DSGVTQTPKHLITATGQRVTLRCSPRSGDLSVYWYQQSLDQGLQFLIQYYNGEERAKGNILERFSAQQFPDLHSELNLSSLELGDSALYFCASSETSGRAREQFFGPGTRLTVL.

The rearrangement joins TRBV30 to TRBJ1-4, with D maybe TRBD1 (5 bases). This CDR3 comprises 14 residues. CDR1 is GTSNPN and CDR2 is SVGIG in the germline V gene (reference sequence). Trimming removed 2 bases from V and 4 bases from J, with 11 bases in between. This chain's CDR3 is CAWSSDTLNEKLFF. The DNA of the CDR3 is TGTGCCTGGAGTTCGGACACACTTAATGAAAAACTGTTTTTT.

This chain connects TRBV29-1 to TRBJ2-2; D perhaps matches TRBD2 (6 bases). Germline-derived CDR1 and CDR2 are SQVTM and ANQGSEA. This CDR3 region has 17 residues. V shed 5 bases and J shed 2 bases, with 21 bases lying between them. Here the CDR3 DNA reads TGCAGCGTTAGAGGGGTCCCCGGGGGATCAAACACCGGGGAGCTGTTTTTT. This codes for CSVRGVPGGSNTGELFF.

This sequence joins TRBV29-1 and TRBJ1-5; TRBD1 might be the D (5 bases). The CDR3 covers 13 residues. V was clipped by 0 bases and J by 4 bases, with 7 bases between them. CDR1 is SQVTM, CDR2 ANQGSEA, per germline. The CDR3 DNA sequence: TGCAGCGTTGAAGAGGACACTAATCAGCCCCAGCATTTT. It is translated as CSVEEDTNQPQHF.

This clone was picked up a small number of times. V gene TRBV18 combines with J gene TRBJ2-5; 13 bases are a match to TRBD2. The germline CDR1 and CDR2 sequences are KGHSH and LQKENI. CDR3 length equals 16 residues. The ends lost 2 bases at V and 5 bases at J; junction bases unmatched: 5. The CDR3 here is CASSPKGLAGAETQYF. DNA for the CDR3: TGTGCCAGCTCACCAAAAGGACTAGCGGGAGCTGAGACCCAGTACTTC.

V usage is TRBV9 and J usage is TRBJ2-5; 9 bases fit TRBD2. V was clipped by 0 bases and J by 5 bases; unmatched bases: 11. The CDR3 spans 17 residues. Germline V lookup: CDR1 SGDLS, CDR2 YYNGEE. The CDR3 sequence: CASSVGPTSGGGETQYF. DNA of the CDR3: TGTGCCAGCAGCGTAGGGCCGACTAGCGGTGGGGGGGAGACCCAGTACTTC.